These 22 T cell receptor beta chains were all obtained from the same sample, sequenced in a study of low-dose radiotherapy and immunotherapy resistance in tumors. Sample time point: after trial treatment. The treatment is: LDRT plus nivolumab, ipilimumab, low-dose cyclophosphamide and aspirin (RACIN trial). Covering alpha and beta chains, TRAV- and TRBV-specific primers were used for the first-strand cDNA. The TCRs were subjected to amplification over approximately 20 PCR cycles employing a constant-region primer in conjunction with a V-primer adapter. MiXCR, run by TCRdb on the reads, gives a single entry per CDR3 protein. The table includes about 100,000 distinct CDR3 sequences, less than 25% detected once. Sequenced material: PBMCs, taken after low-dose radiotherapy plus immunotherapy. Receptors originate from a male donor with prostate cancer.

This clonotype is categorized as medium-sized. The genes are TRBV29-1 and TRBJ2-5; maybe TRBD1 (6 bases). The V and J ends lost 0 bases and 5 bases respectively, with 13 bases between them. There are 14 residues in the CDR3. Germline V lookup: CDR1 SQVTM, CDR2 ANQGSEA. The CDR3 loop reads CSVEESGGGETQYF. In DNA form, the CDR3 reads TGCAGCGTTGAAGAGTCTGGGGGCGGGGAGACCCAGTACTTC.

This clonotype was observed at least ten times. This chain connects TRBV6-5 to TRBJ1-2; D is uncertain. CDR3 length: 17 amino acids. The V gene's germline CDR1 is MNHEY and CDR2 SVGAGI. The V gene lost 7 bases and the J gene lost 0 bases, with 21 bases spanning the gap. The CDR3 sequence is CASTEGTYPAANYGYTF. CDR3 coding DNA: TGTGCCAGCACTGAGGGAACATATCCGGCCGCTAACTATGGCTACACCTTC.

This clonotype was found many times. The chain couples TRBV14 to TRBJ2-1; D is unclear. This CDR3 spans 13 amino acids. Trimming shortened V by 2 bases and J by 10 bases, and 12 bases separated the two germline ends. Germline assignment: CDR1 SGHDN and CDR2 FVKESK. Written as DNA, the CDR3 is TGTGCCAGCAGCCAAACAAGGCCGGGCGAGCAGTTCTTC. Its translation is CASSQTRPGEQFF.

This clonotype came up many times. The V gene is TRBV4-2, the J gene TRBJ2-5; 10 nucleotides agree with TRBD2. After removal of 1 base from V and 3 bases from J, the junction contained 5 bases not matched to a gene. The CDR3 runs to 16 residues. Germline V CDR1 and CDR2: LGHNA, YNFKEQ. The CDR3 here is CASSQGNLAGEETQYF. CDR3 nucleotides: TGTGCCAGCAGCCAAGGAAACCTAGCGGGGGAAGAGACCCAGTACTTC.

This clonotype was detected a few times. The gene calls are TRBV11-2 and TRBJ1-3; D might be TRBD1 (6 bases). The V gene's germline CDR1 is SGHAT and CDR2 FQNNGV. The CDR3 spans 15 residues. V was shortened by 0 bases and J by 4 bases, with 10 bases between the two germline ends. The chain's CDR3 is CASSLDRGGGNTIYF. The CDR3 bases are TGTGCCAGCAGCTTAGATCGGGGGGGCGGAAACACCATATATTTT.

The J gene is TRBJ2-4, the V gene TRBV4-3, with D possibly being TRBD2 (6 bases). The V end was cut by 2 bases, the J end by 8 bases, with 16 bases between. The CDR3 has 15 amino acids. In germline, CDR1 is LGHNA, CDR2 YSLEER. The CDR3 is CASSQTKSREYIQYF. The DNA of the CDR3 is TGCGCCAGCAGCCAAACGAAAAGCCGGGAGTACATTCAGTACTTC.

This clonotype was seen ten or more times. The CDR3: CASRPRGRENTEAFF. The DNA of the CDR3 is TGCGCCAGCAGACCTCGTGGGCGGGAGAACACTGAAGCTTTCTTT. The rearrangement joins TRBV5-1 to TRBJ1-1; D not resolved. The CDR3 is 15 amino acids. The V and J ends lost 5 bases and 1 base respectively, with 15 bases between them. Germline V gives CDR1 SGHRS, CDR2 YFSETQ.

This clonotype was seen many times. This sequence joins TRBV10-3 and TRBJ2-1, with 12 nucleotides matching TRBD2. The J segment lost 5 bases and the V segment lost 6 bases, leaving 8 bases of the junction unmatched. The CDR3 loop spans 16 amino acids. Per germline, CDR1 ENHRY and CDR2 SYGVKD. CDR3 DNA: TGTGCCATCAGCTCTAGCGGGGGGGCTCGAAACAATGAGCAGTTCTTC. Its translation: CAISSSGGARNNEQFF.

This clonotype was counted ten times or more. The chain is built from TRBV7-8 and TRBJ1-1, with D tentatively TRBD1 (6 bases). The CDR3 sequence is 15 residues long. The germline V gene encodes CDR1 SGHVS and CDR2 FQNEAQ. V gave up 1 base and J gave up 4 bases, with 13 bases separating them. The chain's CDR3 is CASSLGGGRVTEAFF. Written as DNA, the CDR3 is TGTGCCAGCAGCTTAGGCGGGGGGCGAGTCACTGAAGCTTTCTTT.

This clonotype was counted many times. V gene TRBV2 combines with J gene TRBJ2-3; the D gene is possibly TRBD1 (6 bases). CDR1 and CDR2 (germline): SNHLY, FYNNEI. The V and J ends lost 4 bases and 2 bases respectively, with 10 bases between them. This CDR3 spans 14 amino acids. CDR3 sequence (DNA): TGTGCCAGCAGTGGGCAGGGGAACACAGATACGCAGTATTTT. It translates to CASSGQGNTDTQYF.

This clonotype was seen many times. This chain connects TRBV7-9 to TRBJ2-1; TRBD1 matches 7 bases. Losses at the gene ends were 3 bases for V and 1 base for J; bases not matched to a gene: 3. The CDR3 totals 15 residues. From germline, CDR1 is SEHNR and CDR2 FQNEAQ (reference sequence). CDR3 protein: CASSFPGGSYNEQFF. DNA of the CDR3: TGTGCCAGCAGCTTCCCAGGGGGATCCTACAATGAGCAGTTCTTC.

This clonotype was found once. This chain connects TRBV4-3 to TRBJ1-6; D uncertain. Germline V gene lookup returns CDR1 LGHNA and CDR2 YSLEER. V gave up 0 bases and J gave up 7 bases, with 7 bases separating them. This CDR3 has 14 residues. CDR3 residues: CASSQDTENSPLHF. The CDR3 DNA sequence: TGCGCCAGCAGCCAAGACACGGAAAATTCACCCCTCCACTTT.

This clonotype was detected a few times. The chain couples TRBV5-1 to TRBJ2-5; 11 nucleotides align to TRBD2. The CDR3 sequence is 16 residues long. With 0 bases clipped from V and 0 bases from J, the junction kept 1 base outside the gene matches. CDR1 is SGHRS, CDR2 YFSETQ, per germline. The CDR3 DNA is TGCGCCAGCAGCTTGGCTAGCGGGGGGAACCAAGAGACCCAGTACTTC. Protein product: CASSLASGGNQETQYF.

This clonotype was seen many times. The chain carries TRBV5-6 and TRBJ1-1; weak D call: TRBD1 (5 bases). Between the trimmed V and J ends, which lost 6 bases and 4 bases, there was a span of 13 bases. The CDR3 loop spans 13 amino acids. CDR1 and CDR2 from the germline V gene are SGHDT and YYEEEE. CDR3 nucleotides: TGTGCCAGCAACTTAGGGGTAGGCACTGAAGCTTTCTTT. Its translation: CASNLGVGTEAFF.

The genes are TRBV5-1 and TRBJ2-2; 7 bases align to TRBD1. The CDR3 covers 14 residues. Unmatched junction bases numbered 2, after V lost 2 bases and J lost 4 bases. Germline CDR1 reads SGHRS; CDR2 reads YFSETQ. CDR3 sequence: CASSFTGATGELFF. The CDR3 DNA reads TGCGCCAGCAGCTTTACAGGGGCCACCGGGGAGCTGTTTTTT.

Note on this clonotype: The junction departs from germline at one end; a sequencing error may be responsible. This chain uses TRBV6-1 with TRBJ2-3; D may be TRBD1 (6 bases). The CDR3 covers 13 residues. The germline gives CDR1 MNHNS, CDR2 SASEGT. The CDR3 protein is CASVGQRPETQYF. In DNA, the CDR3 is TGTGCCAGCGTCGGACAGCGGCCAGAAACGCAGTATTTT.

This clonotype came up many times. The CDR3 region has the DNA TGCAGTGCTAATAGCGGGGGGATAAACATTCAGTACTTC. It is translated as CSANSGGINIQYF. The genes are TRBV20-1 and TRBJ2-4, with TRBD2 matching over 10 bases. The V segment lost 4 bases and the J segment 6 bases; nucleotides outside the gene matches: 3. The germline V gene encodes CDR1 DFQATT and CDR2 SNEGSKA (reference sequence). The CDR3 consists of 13 residues.

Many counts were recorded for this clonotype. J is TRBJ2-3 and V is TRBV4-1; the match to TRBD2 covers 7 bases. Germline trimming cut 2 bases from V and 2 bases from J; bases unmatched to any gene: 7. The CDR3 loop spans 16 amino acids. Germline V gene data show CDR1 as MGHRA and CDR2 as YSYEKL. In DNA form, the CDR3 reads TGCGCCAGCAGCCAATCGGGGGGAGGGCCCACAGATACGCAGTATTTT. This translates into CASSQSGGGPTDTQYF.

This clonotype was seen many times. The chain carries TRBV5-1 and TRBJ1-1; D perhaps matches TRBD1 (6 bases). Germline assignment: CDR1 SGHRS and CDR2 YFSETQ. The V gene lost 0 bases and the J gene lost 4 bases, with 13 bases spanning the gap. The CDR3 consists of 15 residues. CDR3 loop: CASSLGGGRGTEAFF. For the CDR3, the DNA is TGCGCCAGCAGCTTGGGGGGGGGCAGAGGCACTGAAGCTTTCTTT.

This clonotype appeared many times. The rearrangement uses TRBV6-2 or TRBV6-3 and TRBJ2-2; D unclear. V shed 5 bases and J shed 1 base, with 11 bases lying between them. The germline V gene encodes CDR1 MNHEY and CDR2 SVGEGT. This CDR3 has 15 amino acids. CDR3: CASSTAHKNTGELFF. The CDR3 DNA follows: TGTGCCAGCAGTACCGCACACAAGAACACCGGGGAGCTGTTTTTT.

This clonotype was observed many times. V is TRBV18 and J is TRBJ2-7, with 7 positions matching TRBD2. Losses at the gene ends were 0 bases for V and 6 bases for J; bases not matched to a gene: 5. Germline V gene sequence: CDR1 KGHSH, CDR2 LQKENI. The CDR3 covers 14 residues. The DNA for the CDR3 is TGTGCCAGCTCACCACCCGGGAGGAGCGGCGAGCAGTACTTC. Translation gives CASSPPGRSGEQYF.

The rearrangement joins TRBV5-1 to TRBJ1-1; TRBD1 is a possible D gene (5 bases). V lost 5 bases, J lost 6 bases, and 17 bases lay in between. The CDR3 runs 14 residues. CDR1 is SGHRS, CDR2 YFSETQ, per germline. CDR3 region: CASRPGAPVSEAFF. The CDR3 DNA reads TGCGCCAGCAGGCCCGGGGCACCCGTTTCTGAAGCTTTCTTT. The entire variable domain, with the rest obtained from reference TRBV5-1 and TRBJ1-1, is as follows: KAGVTQTPRYLIKTRGQQVTLSCSPISGHRSVSWYQQTPGQGLQFLFEYFSETQRNKGNFPGRFSGRQFSNSRSEMNVSTLELGDSALYLCASRPGAPVSEAFFGQGTRLTVV.